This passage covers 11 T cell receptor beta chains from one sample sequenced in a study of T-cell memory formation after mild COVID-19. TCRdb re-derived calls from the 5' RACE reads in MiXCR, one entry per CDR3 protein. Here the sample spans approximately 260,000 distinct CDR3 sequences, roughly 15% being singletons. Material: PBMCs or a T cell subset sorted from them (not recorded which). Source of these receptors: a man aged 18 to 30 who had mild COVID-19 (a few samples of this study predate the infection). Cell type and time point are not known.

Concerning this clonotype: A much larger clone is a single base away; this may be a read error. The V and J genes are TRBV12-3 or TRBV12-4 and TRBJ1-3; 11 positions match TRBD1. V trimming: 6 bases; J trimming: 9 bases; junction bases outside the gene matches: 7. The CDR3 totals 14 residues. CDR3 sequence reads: CASRPGQGVRTIYF. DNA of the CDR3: TGTGCCAGCAGGCCGGGACAGGGGGTTCGCACCATATATTTT.

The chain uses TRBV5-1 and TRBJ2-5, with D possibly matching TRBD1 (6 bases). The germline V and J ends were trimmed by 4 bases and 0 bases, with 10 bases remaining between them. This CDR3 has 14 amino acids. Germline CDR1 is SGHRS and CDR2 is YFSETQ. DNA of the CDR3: TGCGCCAGCAGCCCCGGACAGCACCAAGAGACCCAGTACTTC. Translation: CASSPGQHQETQYF. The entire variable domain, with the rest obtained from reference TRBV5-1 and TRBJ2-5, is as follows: KAGVTQTPRYLIKTRGQQVTLSCSPISGHRSVSWYQQTPGQGLQFLFEYFSETQRNKGNFPGRFSGRQFSNSRSEMNVSTLELGDSALYLCASSPGQHQETQYFGPGTRLLVL.

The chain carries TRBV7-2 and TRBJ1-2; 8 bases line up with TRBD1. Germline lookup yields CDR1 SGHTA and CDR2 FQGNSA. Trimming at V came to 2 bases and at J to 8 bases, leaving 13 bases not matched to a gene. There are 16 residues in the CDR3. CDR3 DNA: TGTGCCAGCAGCTTAAGGGACCCCAGGGGGCAGCGGGGCTACACCTTC. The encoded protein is CASSLRDPRGQRGYTF.

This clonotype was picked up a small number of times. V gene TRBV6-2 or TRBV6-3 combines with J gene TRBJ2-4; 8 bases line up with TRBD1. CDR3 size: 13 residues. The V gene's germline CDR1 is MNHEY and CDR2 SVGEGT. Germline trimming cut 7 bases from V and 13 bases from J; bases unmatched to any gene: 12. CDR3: CASTPDRAGRQYF. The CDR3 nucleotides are TGTGCCAGCACTCCGGACAGGGCCGGCCGGCAGTACTTC.

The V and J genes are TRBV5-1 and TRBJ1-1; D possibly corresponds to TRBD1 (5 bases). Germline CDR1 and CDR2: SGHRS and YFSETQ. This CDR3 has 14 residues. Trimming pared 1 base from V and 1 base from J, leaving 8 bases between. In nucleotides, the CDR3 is TGCGCCAGCAGCTTGAACAGGCCGAACACTGAAGCTTTCTTT. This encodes CASSLNRPNTEAFF.

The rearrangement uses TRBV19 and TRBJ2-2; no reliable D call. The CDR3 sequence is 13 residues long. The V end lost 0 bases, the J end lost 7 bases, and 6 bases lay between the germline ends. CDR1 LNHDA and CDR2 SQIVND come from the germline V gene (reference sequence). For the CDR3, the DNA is TGTGCCAGTAGTATAGATCCGGGCGGGGAGCTGTTTTTT. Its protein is CASSIDPGGELFF.

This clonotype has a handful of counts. In DNA, the CDR3 is TGCGCCAGCAGCTTGGATCTGGGGACACGAACTTTC. The encoded protein is CASSLDLGTRTF. The rearrangement links TRBV5-1 to TRBJ2-6; perhaps TRBD1 as D (6 bases). The V gene's germline CDR1 is SGHRS and CDR2 YFSETQ. This CDR3 region has 12 residues. The V and J ends lost 0 bases and 19 bases respectively, with 14 bases between them.

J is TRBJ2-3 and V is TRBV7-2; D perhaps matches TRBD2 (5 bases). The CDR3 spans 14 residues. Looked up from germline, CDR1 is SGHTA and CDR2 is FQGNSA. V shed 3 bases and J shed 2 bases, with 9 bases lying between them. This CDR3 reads CASSFAGFTDTQYF. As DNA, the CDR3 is TGTGCCAGCAGCTTCGCGGGCTTCACAGATACGCAGTATTTT.

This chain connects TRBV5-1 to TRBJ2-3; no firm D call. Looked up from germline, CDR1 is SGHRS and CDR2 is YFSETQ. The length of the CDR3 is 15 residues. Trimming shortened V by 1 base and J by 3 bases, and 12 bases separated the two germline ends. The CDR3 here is CASSLWLSETDTQYF. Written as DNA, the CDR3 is TGCGCCAGCAGCTTGTGGTTGTCAGAAACAGATACGCAGTATTTT.

The CDR3 protein is CASSIGTGRETQYF. As DNA, the CDR3 is TGTGCCAGCAGCATAGGGACGGGGCGAGAGACCCAGTACTTC. V and J are TRBV7-8 and TRBJ2-5; D may correspond to TRBD1 or TRBD2 (5 bases each). The CDR3 extends over 14 amino acids. Germline V gene data show CDR1 as SGHVS and CDR2 as FQNEAQ. V dropped 5 bases and J dropped 4 bases, with 14 bases sitting between them.

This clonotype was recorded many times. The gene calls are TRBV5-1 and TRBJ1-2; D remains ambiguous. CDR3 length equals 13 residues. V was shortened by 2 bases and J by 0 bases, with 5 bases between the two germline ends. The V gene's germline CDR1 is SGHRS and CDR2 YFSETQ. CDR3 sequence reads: CASSLGTNYGYTF. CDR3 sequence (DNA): TGCGCCAGCAGCTTAGGCACTAACTATGGCTACACCTTC.